Listed below are T cell receptor beta chains from one sample, sequenced in a study of CD8 T cells in ankylosing spondylitis. TCRdb re-derived calls from the 5' RACE reads in MiXCR, one entry per CDR3 protein. Of some 250,000 distinct CDR3 sequences listed, around a tenth are singletons. The sample taken for sequencing was blood, either unsorted or a sorted T cell fraction (not recorded which). These receptors all stem from a male donor with ankylosing spondylitis or in good health (not recorded which). CDR3s include the opening cysteine and the closing phenylalanine or tryptophan. The D gene is left open where the match is weak. Size is stated for part of the rows, as once, few or many counts, or as a class when the clone is expanded.

cdr3_aa cdr3_nt cdr3_length j_call d_call clone_size v_call
CASGKDGGNTEAFF TGTGCTAGTGGCAAAGATGGGGGGAACACTGAAGCTTTCTTT 14 TRBJ1-1 . few TRBV12-5
CATSRDAGSSSEQYF TGTGCCACCAGCAGAGATGCGGGAAGCTCCAGCGAGCAGTACTTC 15 TRBJ2-7 . . TRBV15
CASSSPELQGAEAFF TGTGCCAGCAGCTCACCCGAACTACAGGGGGCTGAAGCTTTCTTT 15 TRBJ1-1 TRBD1 . TRBV7-9
CAISEGIAGGWETQYF TGTGCCATCAGTGAGGGAATAGCGGGAGGATGGGAGACCCAGTACTTC 16 TRBJ2-5 TRBD2 many TRBV10-3
CASSPDLGFRHEQFF TGTGCCAGCAGTCCGGATTTAGGTTTCCGGCATGAGCAGTTCTTC 15 TRBJ2-1 . . TRBV7-9
CASSQAIPLGAGEQFF TGCGCCAGCAGCCAAGCAATCCCCCTAGGGGCGGGTGAGCAGTTCTTC 16 TRBJ2-1 . . TRBV4-1
CASRVAGSNQPQHF TGTGCCAGCAGGGTCGCGGGGAGTAATCAGCCCCAGCATTTT 14 TRBJ1-5 . many TRBV27
CASSQPSGYEQYF TGTGCCAGCAGTCAACCTAGCGGGTATGAGCAGTACTTC 13 TRBJ2-7 TRBD2 many TRBV28
CASSYSSSGGSGDTQYF TGCGCCAGCAGCTATTCCTCTAGCGGGGGGTCGGGTGATACGCAGTATTTT 17 TRBJ2-3 TRBD2 many TRBV5-1
CASTAQIPNYGYTF TGTGCCAGCACAGCACAGATCCCTAACTATGGCTACACCTTC 14 TRBJ1-2 . few TRBV2
CASRAQGQTEQYF TGTGCCAGCAGGGCTCAAGGACAGACCGAGCAGTACTTC 13 TRBJ2-7 . few TRBV21-1
CASSLGLAGGGVQYF TGCGCCAGCAGCCTGGGACTAGCGGGAGGCGGTGTGCAGTACTTC 15 TRBJ2-7 TRBD2 few TRBV5-1
CASSYRTGEETQYF TGTGCCAGCAGCTACAGGACAGGGGAAGAGACCCAGTACTTC 14 TRBJ2-5 TRBD1 . TRBV5-6
CASFKTPGLDTEAFF TGTGCCAGCTTCAAAACTCCAGGGCTGGACACTGAAGCTTTCTTT 15 TRBJ1-1 . . TRBV12-3/TRBV12-4
CASSVEGAIQETQYF TGTGCCAGCAGCGTAGAGGGGGCCATCCAAGAGACCCAGTACTTC 15 TRBJ2-5 TRBD1 few TRBV9
CSVQGQWDTEAFF TGCAGTGTCCAGGGGCAGTGGGACACTGAAGCTTTCTTT 13 TRBJ1-1 . many TRBV20-1
CASSLSRAVTEAFF TGCGCCAGCAGCCTATCCAGGGCGGTCACTGAAGCTTTCTTT 14 TRBJ1-1 . many TRBV5-1